A single sample gave rise to the 17 T cell receptor beta chains below, sequenced in a study of graft-versus-host responses after intestinal transplantation. Assay used: immunoSEQ multiplex PCR; TCRdb lists only in-frame clones, some missing. The table records around 71,000 clones, roughly 89% of them present only once. The sequences come from bone marrow, collected 700 to 850 days after intestinal transplantation. The receptors shown here come from a human patient who received an intestinal transplant, so some T cells may come from the graft donor.

The V call is TRBV6-1, the J call TRBJ1-5; no firm D call. The CDR3 runs 15 residues. CDR1 and CDR2 from the germline V gene are MNHNS and SASEGT. Trimming pared 5 bases from V and 6 bases from J, leaving 17 bases between. The CDR3 DNA sequence: TGTGCCAGCAGTAAGGAACGTGGGAGGGCTCAGCCCCAGCATTTT. Its protein is CASSKERGRAQPQHF.

V is TRBV9 and J is TRBJ2-5; D is perhaps TRBD1 or TRBD2 (5 bases each). This CDR3 region has 15 residues. Looked up from germline, CDR1 is SGDLS and CDR2 is YYNGEE. The V end was cut by 0 bases, the J end by 5 bases, with 14 bases between. CDR3 sequence (DNA): TGTGCCAGCAGCGTAGGTTTACGAGGGGACGAGACCCAGTACTTC. Translating gives CASSVGLRGDETQYF.

In this sample, this clone turned up a few times. The rearrangement joins TRBV6-1 to TRBJ2-1; no firm D call. The germline gives CDR1 MNHNS, CDR2 SASEGT. The CDR3 consists of 13 residues. The V end was cut by 1 base, the J end by 5 bases, with 6 bases between. DNA for the CDR3: TGTGCCAGCAGTGAAGGGCCGAACAATGAGCAGTTCTTC. The encoded protein is CASSEGPNNEQFF.

The chain has TRBV4-1 and TRBJ2-4, with 8 bases identical to TRBD1. Trimming took 3 bases from V and 1 from J; bases not matched to a gene: 8. This CDR3 region has 17 residues. Germline CDR1 MGHRA, CDR2 YSYEKL. The CDR3 loop reads CASSHWTGPGAKNIQYF. The CDR3 bases are TGCGCCAGCAGCCACTGGACAGGGCCCGGGGCCAAAAACATTCAGTACTTC.

This clone was seen a single time. The V gene is TRBV6-5, the J gene TRBJ1-6, with D unresolved. V lost 4 bases, J lost 3 bases, and 10 bases lay in between. The CDR3 runs 15 residues. CDR1 and CDR2 from the germline V gene are MNHEY and SVGAGI. CDR3 residues: CASSLDGVYNSPLHF. The CDR3 DNA sequence: TGTGCCAGCAGTTTGGACGGCGTCTATAATTCACCCCTCCACTTT.

The rearrangement links TRBV6-1 to TRBJ2-7, with D perhaps TRBD1 (6 bases). Germline V CDR1 and CDR2: MNHNS, SASEGT. Trimming took off 6 bases at V and 0 bases at J, with 6 bases between the two ends. The CDR3 spans 12 residues. CDR3 sequence: CASRDSSYEQYF. DNA of the CDR3: TGTGCCAGCAGGGACAGCTCCTACGAGCAGTACTTC.

The chain couples TRBV6-5 to TRBJ2-5, with D possibly matching TRBD1 (5 bases). Trimming stripped 1 base from V and 7 bases from J, with 10 bases between. The CDR3 spans 13 residues. CDR1 is MNHEY and CDR2 is SVGAGI in the germline V gene. Here the CDR3 reads CASSYLGRGTQYF. The CDR3 DNA sequence: TGTGCCAGCAGTTACTTGGGAAGGGGGACCCAGTACTTC.

This clone showed up just once. This chain uses TRBV6-1 with TRBJ1-4; possible D gene TRBD1, 5 bases. CDR3 length: 15 residues. Per germline, CDR1 MNHNS and CDR2 SASEGT. V gave up 0 bases and J gave up 8 bases, with 13 bases separating them. CDR3 region: CASSEAGGRYEKLFF. The CDR3 DNA is TGTGCCAGCAGTGAAGCTGGGGGTAGATACGAAAAACTGTTTTTT.

The chain combines TRBV2 with TRBJ2-5, with D uncertain. This CDR3 is 16 amino acids long. Germline lookup yields CDR1 SNHLY and CDR2 FYNNEI. The V and J ends lost 0 bases and 5 bases respectively, with 16 bases between them. The CDR3: CASSEALNSVLETQYF. The CDR3 region has the DNA TGTGCCAGCAGTGAAGCGCTAAACAGCGTTTTGGAGACCCAGTACTTC.

The V and J genes are TRBV11-2 and TRBJ2-5, with unresolved D. Germline V lookup: CDR1 SGHAT, CDR2 FQNNGV. Deletions cut 2 bases from V and 5 bases from J, with 6 bases between. The CDR3 is 12 amino acids. The DNA for the CDR3 is TGTGCCAGCAGCTTATTAGGGGAGACCCAGTACTTC. Amino acids: CASSLLGETQYF.

J is TRBJ2-2 and V is TRBV4-1; TRBD2 is a possible D gene (6 bases). Germline CDR1 reads MGHRA; CDR2 reads YSYEKL. The CDR3 loop spans 17 amino acids. Trimming shortened V by 1 base and J by 7 bases, and 19 bases separated the two germline ends. The CDR3: CASSQGPLGLLNGELFF. DNA of the CDR3: TGCGCCAGCAGCCAAGGCCCCTTGGGACTTTTGAACGGGGAGCTGTTTTTT.

A word on this clone: Sequence at one end of the junction differs from germline and may be a read error. The J gene is TRBJ2-1, the V gene TRBV4-1; 9 bases are a match to TRBD2. Germline V lookup: CDR1 MGHRA, CDR2 YSYEKL. The CDR3 is made up of 17 amino acids. The CDR3 is CASSQDTGLAGPNGQFF. For the CDR3, the DNA is TGCGCCAGCAGCCAAGATACTGGTCTAGCGGGACCCAATGGGCAGTTCTTC.

This chain connects TRBV10-2 to TRBJ2-7, with TRBD1 matching 10 bases. V lost 11 bases and J lost 4; bases outside the gene matches: 11. Germline CDR1 WSHSY, CDR2 SAAADI. The CDR3 extends over 14 amino acids. The chain's CDR3 is CACHDGTGVYEQYF. CDR3 bases: TGCGCCTGCCACGATGGGACAGGGGTATACGAGCAGTACTTC.

The chain recombines TRBV5-4 with TRBJ2-1; TRBD2 agrees at 11 bases. Germline CDR1 reads SGHNT; CDR2 reads YYREEE (reference sequence). CDR3 length: 16 amino acids. J was trimmed by 3 bases and V by 1 base; bases with no gene match: 3. CDR3 sequence (DNA): TGTGCCAGCAGCTTGCCCGGGACTAGCGGCTACAATGAGCAGTTCTTC. Its protein product is CASSLPGTSGYNEQFF.

The rearrangement uses TRBV11-2 and TRBJ2-5, with D possibly TRBD1 on 5 matching bases. The CDR3 runs to 14 residues. With 1 base removed from V and 2 bases from J, the gap between germline ends came to 8 bases. From germline, CDR1 is SGHAT and CDR2 FQNNGV. This chain's CDR3 is CASSLVRVQETQYF. The DNA of the CDR3 is TGTGCCAGCAGCTTAGTCAGGGTTCAAGAGACCCAGTACTTC.

With respect to this clone: A read error may account for a junction end that differs from germline. J is TRBJ2-7 and V is TRBV9, with 9 bases aligning to TRBD1. CDR1 SGDLS and CDR2 YYNGEE come from the germline V gene. The CDR3 is 12 residues long. CDR3 loop: CASSHPGDRVHF. The CDR3 nucleotides are TGTGCCAGCAGCCACCCCGGGGACAGGGTGCACTTC.

This clone turned up a few times. This chain joins TRBV5-1 and TRBJ2-5, with 7 bases identical to TRBD1. Germline CDR1 is SGHRS and CDR2 is YFSETQ. This CDR3 spans 14 amino acids. V was clipped by 1 base and J by 3 bases; unmatched bases: 3. CDR3 region: CASSLTGTEETQYF. The DNA for the CDR3 is TGCGCCAGCAGCTTGACCGGGACAGAAGAGACCCAGTACTTC.